This T cell receptor beta chain was retrieved from a study of blood T cell repertoires in COVID-19. Study overall: Specimens from acute and convalescent COVID-19 originated in the United States, Italy and Spain. The cDNA or gDNA used as material had been derived from T cells, B-cell-depleted T cells, or PBMCs.

CDR1 and CDR2 from the germline V gene are KGHSH and LQKENI. V was pared by 0 bases and J by 4 bases, with 12 bases between. CDR3 length: 15 amino acids. TCRdb's table, derived via immunoSEQ multiplex PCR, lists solely in-frame clones and lacks some. The sample includes more than 200,000 clones, 75% to 90% of them seen just once. The TCR was taken from a man aged 25 to 40 with active or convalescent COVID-19. This sequence joins TRBV18 and TRBJ1-2, with D possibly TRBD1 on 6 matching bases. The sample taken for sequencing was peripheral blood. The CDR3 protein is CASSPPSRQAYGYTF. For the CDR3, the DNA is TGTGCCAGCTCACCACCATCTCGACAGGCCTATGGCTACACCTTC.